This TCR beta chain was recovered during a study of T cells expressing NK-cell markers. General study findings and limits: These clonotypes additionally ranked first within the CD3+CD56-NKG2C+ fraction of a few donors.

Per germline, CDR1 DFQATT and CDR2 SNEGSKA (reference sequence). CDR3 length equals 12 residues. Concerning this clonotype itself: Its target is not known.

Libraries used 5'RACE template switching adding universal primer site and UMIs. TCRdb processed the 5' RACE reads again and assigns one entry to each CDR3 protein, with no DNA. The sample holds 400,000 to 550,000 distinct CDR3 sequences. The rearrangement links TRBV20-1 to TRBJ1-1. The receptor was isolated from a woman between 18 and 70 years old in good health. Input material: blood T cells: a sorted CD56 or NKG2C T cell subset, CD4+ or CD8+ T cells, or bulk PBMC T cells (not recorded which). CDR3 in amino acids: CSARRQNTEAFF.